The 27 T cell receptor beta chains below were found in one sample sequenced in a study of T cell changes during pregnancy in multiple sclerosis. TCRdb's copy holds only in-frame clones and misses some; the assay was immunoSEQ multiplex PCR. The sample has 55,000 to 70,000 clones; 90% are singletons. The sequences come from peripheral blood, collected in the first trimester of pregnancy. Source of these receptors: a female donor in good health, enrolled as a control in a pregnancy study.

The genes are TRBV2 and TRBJ2-3; TRBD2 matches at 14 bases. The CDR3 spans 17 residues. The V and J ends lost 7 bases and 4 bases, in that order; junction bases with no gene match: 10. Germline CDR1 is SNHLY and CDR2 is FYNNEI. In DNA, the CDR3 is TGTGCCAGCACGACGGGACTAGCGGGGGCCGAGGCAGATACGCAGTATTTT. Translating it yields CASTTGLAGAEADTQYF.

The rearrangement links TRBV29-1 to TRBJ1-2, with D possibly being TRBD1 (5 bases). Between the trimmed V and J ends, which lost 5 bases and 8 bases, there was a span of 12 bases. This CDR3 region has 11 residues. Germline CDR1 SQVTM, CDR2 ANQGSEA. CDR3 loop: CSVRGVRGYTF. In DNA, the CDR3 is TGCAGCGTTCGGGGGGTGAGGGGCTACACCTTC.

A few counts support this clone. This sequence joins TRBV2 and TRBJ1-2, with D unresolved. CDR1 and CDR2 from the germline V gene are SNHLY and FYNNEI. V lost 6 bases, J lost 7 bases, and 18 bases lay in between. This CDR3 contains 14 residues. For the CDR3, the DNA is TGTGCCAGCAGGACGGGATCTAAGCTGGTTGGCTACACCTTC. As protein: CASRTGSKLVGYTF.

The rearrangement links TRBV19 to TRBJ2-5; TRBD1 might be the D (6 bases). The CDR3 runs 13 residues. Deletions cut 8 bases from V and 5 bases from J, with 15 bases between. Germline CDR1 LNHDA, CDR2 SQIVND (reference sequence). In nucleotides, the CDR3 is TGTGCCAGTCAGGTACAGGGCGGCGAGACCCAGTACTTC. Protein sequence: CASQVQGGETQYF. The full variable domain, in which reference TRBV19 and TRBJ2-5 provide the parts outside the CDR3, is DGGITQSPKYLFRKEGQNVTLSCEQNLNHDAMYWYRQDPGQGLRLIYYSQIVNDFQKGDIAEGYSVSREKKESFPLTVTSAQKNPTAFYLCASQVQGGETQYFGPGTRLLVL.

The table lists this clone with a count of one. J is TRBJ2-4 and V is TRBV27, with TRBD1 matching over 8 bases. Germline V CDR1 and CDR2: MNHEY, SMNVEV (reference sequence). V gave up 5 bases and J gave up 0 bases; unmatched junction bases: 12. The CDR3 is 18 amino acids. CDR3 sequence: CASSATGTGLLAKNIQYF. Written as DNA, the CDR3 is TGTGCCAGCAGTGCGACCGGGACAGGCCTCCTAGCCAAAAACATTCAGTACTTC.

The J gene is TRBJ2-3, the V gene TRBV5-1, with D maybe TRBD1 (5 bases). This CDR3 is 16 amino acids long. V lost 0 bases to trimming and J lost 1 base, with 12 bases between them. Germline CDR1 and CDR2: SGHRS and YFSETQ. The CDR3 bases are TGCGCCAGCAGCTTGGAAGGCGCCAGGGGCACAGATACGCAGTATTTT. Translated: CASSLEGARGTDTQYF.

This clone has only one observation. This chain joins TRBV6-4 and TRBJ1-5; D is uncertain. CDR1 and CDR2 from the germline V gene are MRHNA and SNTAGT. With 5 bases removed from V and 2 bases from J, the gap between germline ends came to 10 bases. This CDR3 comprises 14 residues. The CDR3 protein is CASSPDGGNQPQHF. CDR3 coding DNA: TGTGCCAGCAGTCCCGACGGGGGCAATCAGCCCCAGCATTTT.

The chain combines TRBV9 with TRBJ1-4; unclear D gene. This CDR3 has 15 residues. V shed 0 bases and J shed 7 bases, with 13 bases lying between them. Germline V gene data show CDR1 as SGDLS and CDR2 as YYNGEE. The CDR3 sequence: CASSVGKTRGEKLFF. The CDR3, as DNA: TGTGCCAGCAGCGTAGGAAAAACCCGGGGTGAAAAACTGTTTTTT.

The chain uses TRBV25-1 and TRBJ2-5; D call uncertain. The germline V gene has CDR1 MGHDK and CDR2 SYGVNS. The CDR3 is 14 amino acids. V dropped 2 bases and J dropped 2 bases, with 9 bases sitting between them. DNA of the CDR3: TGTGCCAGCAGTGAAACGTCTATACAAGAGACCCAGTACTTC. It yields the protein CASSETSIQETQYF.

This rearrangement joins TRBV7-9 to TRBJ1-2; 7 positions agree with TRBD1. Germline V lookup: CDR1 SEHNR, CDR2 FQNEAQ (reference sequence). V shed 0 bases, J shed 0 bases, and the junction held 1 base outside the gene matches. CDR3 length: 15 residues. The CDR3 here is CASSLAQGTNYGYTF. For the CDR3, the DNA is TGTGCCAGCAGCTTAGCACAGGGGACTAACTATGGCTACACCTTC.

V gene TRBV6-5 combines with J gene TRBJ2-1; D possibly corresponds to TRBD2 (6 bases). Germline-derived CDR1 and CDR2 are MNHEY and SVGAGI. V was pared by 1 base and J by 10 bases, with 11 bases between. The CDR3 is 13 amino acids. CDR3 amino acids: CASSYLTSGEQFF. The CDR3 bases are TGTGCCAGCAGTTACTTGACTAGTGGGGAGCAGTTCTTC.

This chain joins TRBV19 and TRBJ2-7; TRBD1 might be the D (6 bases). Germline loops: CDR1 LNHDA, CDR2 SQIVND (reference sequence). The ends were cut back, 5 bases at V and 3 bases at J, with 14 bases in the middle. The CDR3 runs 14 residues. CDR3 loop: CASSSAGGDYEQYF. CDR3 bases: TGTGCCAGTAGTTCCGCTGGGGGCGACTACGAGCAGTACTTC.

In this sample, this clone turned up once. This chain connects TRBV7-9 to TRBJ2-5; D perhaps matches TRBD1 (7 bases). The germline CDR1 and CDR2 sequences are SEHNR and FQNEAQ (reference sequence). V gave up 4 bases and J gave up 4 bases, with 13 bases separating them. The CDR3 loop spans 14 amino acids. CDR3 residues: CASSSGTAGETQYF. The CDR3 DNA sequence: TGTGCCAGCAGCTCGGGGACAGCGGGAGAGACCCAGTACTTC.

The chain employs TRBV7-8 and TRBJ2-1; perhaps TRBD1 as D (5 bases). V gave up 5 bases and J gave up 8 bases, with 10 bases separating them. The CDR3 loop spans 12 amino acids. The germline CDR1 and CDR2 sequences are SGHVS and FQNEAQ. The CDR3 loop reads CASSPEGDEQFF. The CDR3 nucleotides are TGTGCCAGCAGCCCGGAAGGGGATGAGCAGTTCTTC.

This sequence joins TRBV7-8 and TRBJ1-1; unclear D gene. Germline V gives CDR1 SGHVS, CDR2 FQNEAQ. CDR3 length: 13 amino acids. The V gene lost 3 bases and the J gene lost 3 bases, with 8 bases spanning the gap. The CDR3 region is CASSFRRDTEAFF. DNA of the CDR3: TGTGCCAGCAGCTTTCGGCGGGACACTGAAGCTTTCTTT.

On this clone itself: Other DNA sequences within the sample encode an identical CDR3. The CDR3 region has the DNA TGTGCCAGCAGCTTACAGGGGAGCACAGATACGCAGTATTTT. Encoded protein: CASSLQGSTDTQYF. The chain has TRBV5-4 and TRBJ2-3; 7 bases are shared with TRBD1. V shed 2 bases, J shed 0 bases, and the junction held 0 bases outside the gene matches. Germline-derived CDR1 and CDR2 are SGHNT and YYREEE (reference sequence). There are 14 residues in the CDR3.

V gene TRBV7-9 combines with J gene TRBJ2-5; 12 bases fit TRBD2. CDR1 SEHNR and CDR2 FQNEAQ come from the germline V gene (reference sequence). The CDR3 runs 19 residues. The V segment lost 4 bases and the J segment 0 bases; nucleotides outside the gene matches: 12. The CDR3 here is CASSYPLAGGLSYQETQYF. CDR3 nucleotide sequence: TGTGCCAGCAGCTACCCACTAGCGGGGGGTCTCTCGTACCAAGAGACCCAGTACTTC.

CDR3 sequence reads: CSVITGRRSTDTQYF. For the CDR3, the DNA is TGCAGCGTTATAACAGGTCGAAGGAGCACAGATACGCAGTATTTT. V usage is TRBV29-1 and J usage is TRBJ2-3, with D perhaps matching TRBD1 (5 bases). The V gene's germline CDR1 is SQVTM and CDR2 ANQGSEA. The CDR3 length is 15 residues. The V end lost 5 bases, the J end lost 0 bases, and 15 bases lay between the germline ends.

This chain joins TRBV28 and TRBJ2-3; D is uncertain. The CDR3 consists of 15 residues. The ends were cut back, 3 bases at V and 6 bases at J, with 16 bases in the middle. Looked up from germline, CDR1 is MDHEN and CDR2 is SYDVKM. The CDR3, as DNA: TGTGCCAGCAGTTTGGAGAGAACTATTGCTGATACGCAGTATTTT. Amino acids: CASSLERTIADTQYF.

V is TRBV9 and J is TRBJ1-2, with D maybe TRBD1 (5 bases). The CDR3 is 14 residues long. Germline CDR1 SGDLS, CDR2 YYNGEE. The V end was cut by 1 base, the J end by 1 base, with 8 bases between. The CDR3, as DNA: TGTGCCAGCAGCGTACAGGACAATAACTATGGCTACACCTTC. Its translation: CASSVQDNNYGYTF.

The J gene is TRBJ2-7, the V gene TRBV11-3; TRBD2 matches 7 bases. The germline V gene has CDR1 SGHNT and CDR2 YENEEA. This CDR3 contains 14 residues. With 5 bases clipped from V and 2 bases from J, the junction kept 6 bases outside the gene matches. The CDR3 DNA follows: TGTGCCAGCAGCCCGGGGACTAATCCCTACGAGCAGTACTTC. It codes for CASSPGTNPYEQYF.

This chain joins TRBV5-1 and TRBJ2-7, with D possibly being TRBD1 or TRBD2 (9 bases each). This CDR3 contains 21 residues. Germline V lookup: CDR1 SGHRS, CDR2 YFSETQ. Trimming stripped 4 bases from V and 5 bases from J, with 37 bases between. The CDR3 DNA reads TGCGCCAGCAGCCGACCTGGACAGGGGAATTATGGAGGCGGGAGGGCCAACGAGCAGTACTTC. Translating gives CASSRPGQGNYGGGRANEQYF.

This chain connects TRBV15 to TRBJ1-1; tentatively, D is TRBD1 (5 bases). Trimming left V 6 bases short and J 1 base short, with 24 bases between. CDR3 length: 18 amino acids. Per the germline V gene, CDR1 is LNHNV and CDR2 is YYDKDF (reference sequence). Written as DNA, the CDR3 is TGTGCCACCAGGGGGGGAACGGGACCTCCCATGGGGAACACTGAAGCTTTCTTT. This gives the protein CATRGGTGPPMGNTEAFF.

This chain joins TRBV6-1 and TRBJ2-7; possibly TRBD2 for D (5 bases). The germline V and J ends were trimmed by 3 bases and 6 bases, with 12 bases remaining between them. CDR1 MNHNS and CDR2 SASEGT come from the germline V gene. This CDR3 has 13 residues. The CDR3 DNA reads TGTGCCAGCAGTGAGAGGGAGTTTGGCGAGCAGTACTTC. This codes for CASSEREFGEQYF.

The chain employs TRBV7-9 and TRBJ1-1; TRBD1 might be the D (5 bases). Trimming stripped 3 bases from V and 11 bases from J, with 19 bases between. This CDR3 is built from 14 residues. Per germline, CDR1 SEHNR and CDR2 FQNEAQ (reference sequence). The CDR3 sequence: CASSFIGAGGGAFF. The CDR3 nucleotides are TGTGCCAGCAGCTTCATAGGGGCTGGAGGAGGGGCTTTCTTT. The full variable domain, in which reference TRBV7-9 and TRBJ1-1 provide the parts outside the CDR3, is DTGVSQNPRHKITKRGQNVTFRCDPISEHNRLYWYRQTLGQGPEFLTYFQNEAQLEKSRLLSDRFSAERPKGSFSTLEIQRTEQGDSAMYLCASSFIGAGGGAFFGQGTRLTVV.

The J gene is TRBJ2-7, the V gene TRBV7-2; 10 bases are a match to TRBD2. CDR3 size: 14 residues. V was pared by 4 bases and J by 4 bases, with 4 bases of the junction left unmatched. Per germline, CDR1 SGHTA and CDR2 FQGNSA. The CDR3 DNA reads TGTGCCAGCAGCTCCCAGCGGGAGGGGTACGAGCAGTACTTC. This gives the protein CASSSQREGYEQYF.

The chain joins TRBV5-8 to TRBJ2-3, with 8 nucleotides matching TRBD2. Trimming cost V 0 bases and J 4 bases; bases outside gene matches: 4. Germline assignment: CDR1 SGHTS and CDR2 YDEGEE. The length of the CDR3 is 15 residues. CDR3 protein: CASSLDSGIPDTQYF. The CDR3 region has the DNA TGTGCCAGCAGCTTGGATAGCGGGATCCCAGATACGCAGTATTTT.